A single TCR beta chain is shown here with its context. It has no known antigen specificity. There are no base qualities to consult, and no much larger clone falls within one base. The time point label on this specimen signifies: after preoperative PTX-NDP chemotherapy. Patients received paclitaxel-nedaplatin as preoperative chemotherapy before surgery. Library method: PCR. TCRdb lists the instrument as HiSeq X Ten. High-throughput sequencing was used to characterize TCR repertoires. The raw public data were reprocessed by TCRdb itself: fastp quality trimming at Q25, MiXCR clonotype calling, in-frame beta chains only. Merged by CDR3 protein, the rows form single entries marked with the most common genes and DNA. The sample table holds roughly 9,000 distinct CDR3 sequences, of which over 40% were seen once. The top ten hold 13% to 15% of the sample. From a lookup of the germline V gene, CDR1 and CDR2 are MNHNS and SASEGT. The CDR3, from cysteine to phenylalanine, totals 15 residues. Only CDR3 DNA is held: 45 bases, read in frame from base 1.

The data are from a study of esophageal squamous cell carcinoma under preoperative chemotherapy (dated by TCRdb to 2016 to 2019). Background for the entire study: TCR repertoires were profiled in both peripheral blood T cells and tumor-infiltrating lymphocytes. The effects of paclitaxel-nedaplatin chemotherapy on T-cell receptor repertoires in patients with esophageal squamous cell carcinoma were assessed. A handful of patients with primary esophageal squamous cell carcinoma made up the cohort. Repertoires from samples obtained before paclitaxel-nedaplatin therapy were compared with repertoires from samples obtained after paclitaxel-nedaplatin therapy. What the authors observed across the whole study: Post-treatment tumor-infiltrating lymphocytes appeared to be derived in part from peripheral T cells migrating into the tumor, rather than solely from local clonal changes. Paclitaxel-nedaplatin therapy induced immediate and substantial clonotype frequency changes, with contraction more likely among abundant clones than amplification. The analysis included only five patients with esophageal squamous cell carcinoma, making the cohort small. After chemotherapy, TCR diversity rose significantly in peripheral T cells, but this increase was not seen in tumor-infiltrating lymphocytes.

The sample was acquired from a patient given preoperative chemotherapy. The sequence derives from a human donor with esophageal squamous cell carcinoma. The donor label of this sample is uncertain. In this chain, TRBV6-1 is recombined with TRBJ2-5; TRBD1 matches 7 bases in the middle. The J call may be wrong; the DNA end is better matched by TRBJ2-7. The CDR3 is CASSEWAGGKYEQYF. The bases read TGTGCCAGCAGTGAATGGGCAGGGGGTAAGTACGAGCAGTACTTC.